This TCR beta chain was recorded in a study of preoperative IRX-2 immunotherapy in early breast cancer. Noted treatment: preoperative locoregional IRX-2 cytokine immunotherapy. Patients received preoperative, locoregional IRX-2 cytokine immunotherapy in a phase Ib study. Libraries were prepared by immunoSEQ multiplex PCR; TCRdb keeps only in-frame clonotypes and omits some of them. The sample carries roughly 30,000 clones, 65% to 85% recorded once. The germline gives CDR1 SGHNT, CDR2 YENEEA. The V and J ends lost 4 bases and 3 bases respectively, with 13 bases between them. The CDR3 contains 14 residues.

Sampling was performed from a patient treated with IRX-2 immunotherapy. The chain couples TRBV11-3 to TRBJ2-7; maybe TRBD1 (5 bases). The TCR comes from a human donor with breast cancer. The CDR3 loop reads CASSSDSTGYEQYF. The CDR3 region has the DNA TGTGCCAGCAGCTCAGACAGTACCGGCTACGAGCAGTACTTC.